The 21 T cell receptor beta chains below were found in one sample sequenced in a study of read filtering for tumor transcriptome and immune sequencing. From roughly 390 ng of RNA, a library with molecular barcoded alpha/delta and beta/gamma adaptors was made. MiXCR was run by TCRdb on the reads, yielding one entry per CDR3 protein. The table records over 45,000 distinct CDR3 sequences, 15% to 20% of them present only once. Sequencing input: a population of CD138-negative cells sorted from bone marrow. The receptors shown here come from a donor over 35 with multiple myeloma.

This clonotype was observed many times. The CDR3: CASSLEGQGANGELFF. The CDR3, as DNA: TGCGCCAGCAGCTTGGAGGGACAGGGGGCGAACGGGGAGCTGTTTTTT. V and J are TRBV5-1 and TRBJ2-2; 12 bases fit TRBD1. CDR3 length equals 16 residues. With V trimmed by 0 bases and J by 7 bases, 4 bases remained unmatched. Germline lookup yields CDR1 SGHRS and CDR2 YFSETQ. Drawing the rest from reference TRBV5-1 and TRBJ2-2, the complete variable domain is KAGVTQTPRYLIKTRGQQVTLSCSPISGHRSVSWYQQTPGQGLQFLFEYFSETQRNKGNFPGRFSGRQFSNSRSEMNVSTLELGDSALYLCASSLEGQGANGELFFGEGSRLTVL.

This clonotype was picked up a small number of times. The chain links TRBV6-5 to TRBJ1-1, with D uncertain. This CDR3 is 14 amino acids long. V gave up 8 bases and J gave up 0 bases, with 13 bases separating them. Germline V gene lookup returns CDR1 MNHEY and CDR2 SVGAGI. The chain's CDR3 is CASSRRPLNTEAFF. The CDR3 DNA is TGTGCCAGCTCTAGGCGACCCTTGAACACTGAAGCTTTCTTT.

This clonotype was observed at least ten times. V and J are TRBV3-1 and TRBJ2-3, with TRBD2 identical over 8 bases. This CDR3 has 15 amino acids. Germline CDR1 reads LGHDT; CDR2 reads YNNKEL (reference sequence). V was clipped by 4 bases and J by 6 bases; unmatched bases: 9. The CDR3 nucleotides read TGTGCCAGCAGCCCCCAAGCGGGAGTGTATGATACGCAGTATTTT. It translates to CASSPQAGVYDTQYF.

This clonotype has ten or more counts. The rearrangement links TRBV28 to TRBJ2-3; no clear D. Between the trimmed V and J ends, which lost 7 bases and 1 base, there was a span of 18 bases. This CDR3 has 16 residues. Germline V gives CDR1 MDHEN, CDR2 SYDVKM. This CDR3 reads CASTARPSPRTDTQYF. For the CDR3, the DNA is TGTGCCAGCACCGCGCGGCCCTCACCCCGCACAGATACGCAGTATTTT.

This clonotype came up many times. The chain uses TRBV30 and TRBJ2-7; D is undetermined. The CDR3 contains 12 residues. Trimming took off 5 bases at V and 7 bases at J, with 15 bases between the two ends. Germline V gene data show CDR1 as GTSNPN and CDR2 as SVGIG (reference sequence). The CDR3 region is CAWFGSLGEQYF. CDR3 bases: TGTGCCTGGTTCGGGTCCTTAGGGGAGCAGTACTTC. Variable domain in full (rest from reference TRBV30 and TRBJ2-7): SQTIHQWPATLVQPVGSPLSLECTVEGTSNPNLYWYRQAAGRGLQLLFYSVGIGQISSEVPQNLSASRPQDRQFILSSKKLLLSDSGFYLCAWFGSLGEQYFGPGTRLTVT.

This clonotype is medium-sized. V is TRBV14 and J is TRBJ1-6; D is undetermined. This CDR3 comprises 17 residues. Trimming shortened V by 2 bases and J by 0 bases, and 11 bases separated the two germline ends. CDR1 and CDR2 from the germline V gene are SGHDN and FVKESK. In nucleotides, the CDR3 is TGTGCCAGCAGCCAAAAAGCCAGCAGCTCCTATAATTCACCCCTCCACTTT. Amino acid sequence: CASSQKASSSYNSPLHF.

This clonotype was seen ten or more times. The chain links TRBV7-6 to TRBJ1-1; 7 bases agree with TRBD1. The V and J ends lost 5 bases and 3 bases, in that order; junction bases with no gene match: 9. CDR3 length: 15 amino acids. The germline CDR1 and CDR2 sequences are SGHVS and FNYEAQ. CDR3 nucleotide sequence: TGTGCCAGCAGCCCACTCCAGACAGGGCACACTGAAGCTTTCTTT. This gives the protein CASSPLQTGHTEAFF. The variable domain in full, with the rest retrieved from reference TRBV7-6 and TRBJ1-1, is GAGVSQSPRYKVTKRGQDVALRCDPISGHVSLYWYRQALGQGPEFLTYFNYEAQQDKSGLPNDRFSAERPEGSISTLTIQRTEQRDSAMYRCASSPLQTGHTEAFFGQGTRLTVV.

The chain uses TRBV20-1 and TRBJ2-5; 9 bases are shared with TRBD1. The CDR3 contains 22 residues. The germline gives CDR1 DFQATT, CDR2 SNEGSKA (reference sequence). Trimming removed 1 base from V and 4 bases from J; junction bases left unmatched: 28. CDR3 in amino acids: CSARVVPGQGSLHRVGVETQYF. In DNA, the CDR3 is TGCAGTGCTAGAGTCGTCCCGGGACAGGGCTCTCTACACCGGGTCGGGGTAGAGACCCAGTACTTC.

J is TRBJ2-1 and V is TRBV19, with TRBD2 identical over 7 bases. The CDR3 length is 14 residues. The ends lost 6 bases at V and 3 bases at J; junction bases unmatched: 5. CDR1 is LNHDA, CDR2 SQIVND, per germline (reference sequence). The CDR3 reads CASREAGDYNEQFF. CDR3 DNA sequence: TGTGCCAGTAGGGAGGCGGGAGACTACAATGAGCAGTTCTTC.

This clonotype was seen at least ten times. The chain carries TRBV20-1 and TRBJ2-5, with 7 bases aligning to TRBD1. V gave up 3 bases and J gave up 3 bases; unmatched junction bases: 4. Germline loops: CDR1 DFQATT, CDR2 SNEGSKA (reference sequence). The CDR3 spans 13 residues. CDR3 sequence reads: CSASTGVKETQYF. CDR3 nucleotide sequence: TGCAGTGCTAGTACAGGGGTAAAAGAGACCCAGTACTTC.

This clonotype was found many times. V is TRBV7-9 and J is TRBJ2-7; 12 positions agree with TRBD2. J lost 6 bases, V lost 4 bases, and 4 bases had no gene match. Germline V lookup: CDR1 SEHNR, CDR2 FQNEAQ (reference sequence). The CDR3 spans 14 residues. CDR3 sequence: CASSSTSGSLEQYF. The CDR3 DNA reads TGTGCCAGCAGCTCGACTAGCGGGAGTCTCGAGCAGTACTTC.

There are many counts of this clonotype. CDR3 loop: CASSFPDSQETQYF. The CDR3 region has the DNA TGTGCCAGCAGTTTCCCGGACAGCCAAGAGACCCAGTACTTC. The genes are TRBV12-3 or TRBV12-4 and TRBJ2-5; tentative D call: TRBD1 (6 bases). V was shortened by 3 bases and J by 1 base, with 9 bases between the two germline ends. The CDR3 has 14 amino acids.

In its sample, this clonotype was seen many times. At one end, the junction sequence differs from germline, possibly due to a read error. CDR3 DNA: TGCGGCGTTGAGGGGGTAGCGGGAGGGCCGCGCTACGAGCAGTACTTC. Protein product: CGVEGVAGGPRYEQYF. The rearrangement joins TRBV29-1 to TRBJ2-7; TRBD2 agrees at 11 bases. The CDR3 spans 16 residues. Germline V lookup: CDR1 SQVTM, CDR2 ANQGSEA.

This clonotype appeared many times. This chain uses TRBV7-9 with TRBJ1-2, with D maybe TRBD1 (6 bases). The germline V gene has CDR1 SEHNR and CDR2 FQNEAQ (reference sequence). V was pared by 6 bases and J by 3 bases, with 17 bases between. The CDR3 is 15 amino acids. CDR3 in DNA: TGTGCCAGCAGAGATACTCGGACAGACTACTATGGCTACACCTTC. This gives the protein CASRDTRTDYYGYTF.

The chain is built from TRBV3-1 and TRBJ1-5; D is unresolved. Germline CDR1 is LGHDT and CDR2 is YNNKEL (reference sequence). Trimming took off 2 bases at V and 1 base at J, with 9 bases between the two ends. The CDR3 runs 15 residues. The CDR3 DNA sequence: TGTGCCAGCAGCCAAACGGGGAAAAGCAATCAGCCCCAGCATTTT. Amino acids: CASSQTGKSNQPQHF.

This clonotype was detected ten times or more. The CDR3 nucleotides are TGTGCCAGCAGTTTTACAGGGGGAGAGACCCAGTACTTC. The encoded protein is CASSFTGGETQYF. The V gene is TRBV6-2 or TRBV6-3, the J gene TRBJ2-5; 8 bases map to TRBD1. The CDR3 has 13 residues. The germline CDR1 and CDR2 sequences are MNHEY and SVGEGT. V trimming: 4 bases; J trimming: 4 bases; junction bases outside the gene matches: 2.

This clonotype showed up many times. The chain links TRBV6-1 to TRBJ1-5; D is unclear. Trimming left V 0 bases short and J 4 bases short, with 16 bases between. Germline lookup yields CDR1 MNHNS and CDR2 SASEGT. The length of the CDR3 is 17 residues. CDR3 bases: TGTGCCAGCAGTGAAGCTTATGGTTTATCGGGTAATCAGCCCCAGCATTTT. Its protein is CASSEAYGLSGNQPQHF.

Concerning this clonotype itself: A read error is possible here, since a much larger clone lies one base away. In DNA, the CDR3 is TGTGCCAGCAGCACAGACGCCGGCCCCTACAATGAGCAGTTCTTC. Translating gives CASSTDAGPYNEQFF. The V call is TRBV7-3, the J call TRBJ2-1; no reliable D call. Trimming took 5 bases from V and 2 from J, leaving 13 bases between them. In germline, CDR1 is SGHTA, CDR2 FQGTGA. CDR3 size: 15 residues.

The table lists this clonotype with many counts. V is TRBV7-9 and J is TRBJ2-7, with D perhaps being TRBD1 or TRBD2 (5 bases each). V shed 5 bases and J shed 2 bases, with 10 bases lying between them. This CDR3 comprises 13 residues. Germline V lookup: CDR1 SEHNR, CDR2 FQNEAQ (reference sequence). The CDR3 DNA sequence: TGTGCCAGCAGCCCACGGGGCCCCTACGAGCAGTACTTC. Amino acids: CASSPRGPYEQYF.

This clonotype was seen at least ten times. This rearrangement joins TRBV12-3 or TRBV12-4 to TRBJ2-2; D unclear. The germline V and J ends were trimmed by 0 bases and 4 bases, with 15 bases remaining between them. This CDR3 comprises 17 residues. CDR3 amino acids: CASSLARPTRPTGELFF. The CDR3 region has the DNA TGTGCCAGCAGTTTAGCGCGTCCTACTCGACCCACCGGGGAGCTGTTTTTT.

In this sample, this clonotype turned up many times. The rearrangement uses TRBV20-1 and TRBJ2-7, with TRBD1 identical over 7 bases. The ends lost 0 bases at V and 4 bases at J; junction bases unmatched: 9. The CDR3 loop spans 15 amino acids. Germline CDR1 reads DFQATT; CDR2 reads SNEGSKA (reference sequence). DNA of the CDR3: TGCAGTGCTAGAGATCGGAGCAGGGGGACATACGAGCAGTACTTC. It encodes CSARDRSRGTYEQYF.